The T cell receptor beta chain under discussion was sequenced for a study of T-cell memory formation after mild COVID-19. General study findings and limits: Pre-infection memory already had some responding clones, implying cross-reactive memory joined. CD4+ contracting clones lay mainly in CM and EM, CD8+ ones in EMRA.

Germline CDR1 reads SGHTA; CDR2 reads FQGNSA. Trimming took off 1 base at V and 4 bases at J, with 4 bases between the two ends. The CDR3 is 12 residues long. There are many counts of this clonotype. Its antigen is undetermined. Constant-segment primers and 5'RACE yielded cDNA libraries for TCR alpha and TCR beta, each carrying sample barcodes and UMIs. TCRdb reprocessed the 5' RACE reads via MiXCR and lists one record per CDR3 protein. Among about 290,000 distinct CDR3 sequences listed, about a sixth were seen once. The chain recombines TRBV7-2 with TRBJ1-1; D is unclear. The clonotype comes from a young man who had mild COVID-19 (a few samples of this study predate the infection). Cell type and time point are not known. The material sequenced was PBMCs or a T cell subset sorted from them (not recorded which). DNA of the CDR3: TGTGCCAGCAGCTTAGAATTCACTGAAGCTTTCTTT. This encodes CASSLEFTEAFF.